These 27 T cell receptor beta chains were all obtained from the same sample, sequenced in a study of T-cell reconstitution after alpha-beta-depleted transplantation in children. A TCRbeta library incorporating unique molecular identifiers was prepared. TCRdb independently ran MiXCR on the PCR reads; one entry per CDR3 protein. The sample lists hundreds of thousands of distinct CDR3 sequences; roughly a tenth were seen once. The sequencing here drew on PBMCs, taken before TCRalphabeta/CD19-depleted stem cell transplant. The source is a child younger than two with acute myeloid leukemia, due to receive a stem cell transplant.

This clonotype came up many times. The J gene is TRBJ2-1, the V gene TRBV12-3 or TRBV12-4; TRBD2 is a possible D gene (7 bases). This CDR3 comprises 16 residues. Deletions cut 7 bases from V and 2 bases from J, with 18 bases between. The CDR3 here is CASTLRGGYPYNEQFF. The CDR3 coding sequence is TGTGCCAGCACCCTTAGGGGGGGGTACCCCTACAATGAGCAGTTCTTC.

This clonotype showed up many times. The gene calls are TRBV7-6 and TRBJ1-4; no clear D gene. The V gene lost 2 bases and the J gene lost 8 bases, with 9 bases spanning the gap. Per germline, CDR1 SGHVS and CDR2 FNYEAQ. This CDR3 spans 13 amino acids. The CDR3 sequence: CASSLREEEKLFF. As DNA, the CDR3 is TGTGCCAGCAGCTTAAGGGAGGAAGAAAAACTGTTTTTT.

This clonotype has at least ten counts. This chain joins TRBV28 and TRBJ1-2; D gene ambiguous. V shed 6 bases and J shed 2 bases, with 13 bases lying between them. Germline V CDR1 and CDR2: MDHEN, SYDVKM. The CDR3 runs 14 residues. For the CDR3, the DNA is TGTGCCAGCAGCCTGCTTAGTCGCAACTATGGCTACACCTTC. It is translated as CASSLLSRNYGYTF.

Ten or more counts support this clonotype. This chain uses TRBV20-1 with TRBJ2-3; TRBD2 agrees at 9 bases. The CDR3 covers 17 residues. The germline V gene encodes CDR1 DFQATT and CDR2 SNEGSKA (reference sequence). V trimming: 1 base; J trimming: 5 bases; junction bases outside the gene matches: 13. CDR3 amino acids: CSARGSLAGERVDTQYF. In nucleotides, the CDR3 is TGCAGTGCTAGAGGAAGCTTAGCGGGGGAAAGGGTAGATACGCAGTATTTT.

This clonotype was seen at least ten times. V and J are TRBV5-5 and TRBJ2-7, with a weak D call TRBD2 (7 bases). V was shortened by 1 base and J by 3 bases, with 11 bases between the two germline ends. There are 14 residues in the CDR3. The germline gives CDR1 SGHKS, CDR2 YYEKEE (reference sequence). CDR3 loop: CASSLTGGLYEQYF. The CDR3 bases are TGTGCCAGCAGCTTGACGGGGGGCCTCTACGAGCAGTACTTC.

This clonotype was counted ten times or more. The chain links TRBV12-3 or TRBV12-4 to TRBJ1-5; 10 nucleotides agree with TRBD1. The CDR3 has 14 amino acids. The J segment lost 7 bases and the V segment lost 7 bases, leaving 7 bases of the junction unmatched. CDR3 residues: CASMKTGGGQPQHF. CDR3 in DNA: TGTGCCAGCATGAAGACAGGGGGCGGCCAGCCCCAGCATTTT.

This clonotype was picked up a small number of times. The chain employs TRBV29-1 and TRBJ1-4, with D perhaps TRBD1 (6 bases). Germline lookup yields CDR1 SQVTM and CDR2 ANQGSEA. The CDR3 covers 11 residues. DNA for the CDR3: TGCGTCGCAGGGGAAAATGAAAAACTGTTTTTT. This codes for CVAGENEKLFF.

This clonotype was seen at least ten times. The J gene is TRBJ1-6, the V gene TRBV12-3 or TRBV12-4; 8 bases match TRBD1. The CDR3 has 15 amino acids. V lost 5 bases and J lost 7; bases outside the gene matches: 7. CDR3 DNA sequence: TGTGCCAGCAGTCCCCGGGCAGGGGGCAATTCACCCCTCCACTTT. Translating gives CASSPRAGGNSPLHF.

The V and J genes are TRBV5-1 and TRBJ2-2; the match to TRBD2 covers 15 bases. Trimming cost V 7 bases and J 4 bases; bases outside gene matches: 8. CDR1 and CDR2 (germline): SGHRS, YFSETQ. The CDR3 covers 17 residues. CDR3 DNA: TGCGCCAGCTCGAAAGGACTAGCGGGAGGGGGCACCGGGGAGCTGTTTTTT. It specifies CASSKGLAGGGTGELFF.

There are many counts of this clonotype. The CDR3 is CASSSGPRYGYTF. DNA for the CDR3: TGTGCCAGCAGTTCGGGACCCCGCTATGGCTACACCTTC. V gene TRBV6-5 combines with J gene TRBJ1-2; D perhaps matches TRBD1 (5 bases). The CDR3 is 13 residues long. With 4 bases removed from V and 4 bases from J, the gap between germline ends came to 10 bases. Germline CDR1 is MNHEY and CDR2 is SVGAGI.

This clonotype appeared many times. The chain employs TRBV7-2 and TRBJ2-7, with D uncertain. The CDR3 length is 13 residues. Trimming left V 1 base short and J 5 bases short, with 9 bases between. From germline, CDR1 is SGHTA and CDR2 FQGNSA. The CDR3 nucleotides read TGTGCCAGCAGCTTAGGGGTGGGCCACGAGCAGTACTTC. It specifies CASSLGVGHEQYF.

Many counts were recorded for this clonotype. Here the CDR3 DNA reads TGCAGCGTTCTCTCGGGGCAGTTTTACGAGCAGTACTTC. It translates to CSVLSGQFYEQYF. The gene calls are TRBV29-1 and TRBJ2-7; D is possibly TRBD1 or TRBD2 (5 bases each). Germline V gives CDR1 SQVTM, CDR2 ANQGSEA. The CDR3 has 13 amino acids. V lost 5 bases, J lost 4 bases, and 15 bases lay in between.

This clonotype was seen just once. Possible read error: a much larger clone is one base away. This chain joins TRBV27 and TRBJ2-3; TRBD2 aligns across 9 bases. The germline V gene has CDR1 MNHEY and CDR2 SMNVEV (reference sequence). CDR3 length: 16 amino acids. The CDR3 DNA reads as TGTGCCAGCAGTTTACGACTAGCGGAAGGCACAGATACGCAGTCTTTT. Protein: CASSLRLAEGTDTQSF.

This clonotype was seen ten or more times. The chain employs TRBV20-1 and TRBJ1-2; weak D call: TRBD1 (5 bases). The CDR3 covers 13 residues. CDR1 is DFQATT and CDR2 is SNEGSKA in the germline V gene (reference sequence). V was trimmed by 4 bases and J by 6 bases, leaving 15 bases between them. CDR3: CSAIYQGTNGYTF. The CDR3 DNA reads as TGCAGTGCTATTTACCAGGGAACTAATGGCTACACCTTC.

This clonotype was detected ten times or more. V usage is TRBV29-1 and J usage is TRBJ2-3; D may match TRBD1 or TRBD2 (5 bases each). V lost 7 bases and J lost 5, with 13 bases in between. The CDR3 loop spans 12 amino acids. Germline CDR1 SQVTM, CDR2 ANQGSEA. CDR3 nucleotides: TGCAGCGGGGGGTTCATGAGAGATACGCAGTATTTT. This encodes CSGGFMRDTQYF.

This clonotype came up many times. CDR3 DNA: TGTGCCAGCAGCCCACAGGAGGGGGAGCTGTTTTTT. The encoded protein is CASSPQEGELFF. The gene calls are TRBV4-2 and TRBJ2-2; D is possibly TRBD1 (5 bases). Trimming pared 4 bases from V and 8 bases from J, leaving 8 bases between. The CDR3 sequence is 12 residues long. Germline loops: CDR1 LGHNA, CDR2 YNFKEQ.

This clonotype was seen many times. The chain uses TRBV12-3 or TRBV12-4 and TRBJ2-7; unclear D gene. CDR3 length: 14 amino acids. V was pared by 7 bases and J by 5 bases, with 18 bases between. CDR3 loop: CASTLSRGAHEQYF. The CDR3 bases are TGTGCCAGCACCCTCTCCCGCGGCGCCCACGAGCAGTACTTC.

The chain has TRBV2 and TRBJ1-2; TRBD1 aligns across 7 bases. CDR3 length: 14 residues. Looked up from germline, CDR1 is SNHLY and CDR2 is FYNNEI. V lost 3 bases and J lost 4; bases outside the gene matches: 5. In nucleotides, the CDR3 is TGTGCCAGCAGTGATAGAGGGGGCCTCTATGGCTACACCTTC. Translation: CASSDRGGLYGYTF.

This clonotype was detected ten times or more. The J gene is TRBJ2-1, the V gene TRBV20-1; D perhaps matches TRBD1 (7 bases). V was cut by 3 bases and J by 8 bases, with 17 bases left in between. Per the germline V gene, CDR1 is DFQATT and CDR2 is SNEGSKA (reference sequence). This CDR3 spans 14 amino acids. CDR3 amino acids: CSARFGRGGDEQFF. The DNA of the CDR3 is TGCAGTGCTAGGTTCGGGAGAGGGGGCGATGAGCAGTTCTTC.

This clonotype was seen a few times. The rearrangement uses TRBV28 and TRBJ1-1; D uncertain. The germline V and J ends were trimmed by 5 bases and 8 bases, with 9 bases remaining between them. In germline, CDR1 is MDHEN, CDR2 SYDVKM. The CDR3 contains 11 residues. CDR3 protein: CASSEREEAFF. CDR3 DNA: TGTGCCAGCAGTGAGCGAGAGGAAGCTTTCTTT.

This chain connects TRBV20-1 to TRBJ2-3; D unresolved. In germline, CDR1 is DFQATT, CDR2 SNEGSKA (reference sequence). The CDR3 loop spans 15 amino acids. V lost 5 bases and J lost 2, with 17 bases in between. CDR3 bases: TGCAGTGCTTCCCATGGCTCCTCAGTCACAGATACGCAGTATTTT. It is translated as CSASHGSSVTDTQYF.

In regard to this clonotype: A much larger clone sits a single nucleotide away, making a read error possible. This chain joins TRBV20-1 and TRBJ2-1; 8 positions match TRBD2. The CDR3 contains 18 residues. The germline gives CDR1 DFQATT, CDR2 SNEGSKA (reference sequence). Trimming cost V 2 bases and J 0 bases; bases outside gene matches: 12. CDR3 residues: CSARSPSGPRSSYNEQFF. For the CDR3, the DNA is TGCAGTGCTAGAAGCCCTAGCGGGCCCCGAAGCTCCTACAATGAGCAGTTCTTC.

Many counts were recorded for this clonotype. CDR3 bases: TGTGCCAGCAGTGAAGAAGGGGGGAGCACAGATACGCAGTATTTT. Amino acid sequence: CASSEEGGSTDTQYF. The chain combines TRBV6-1 with TRBJ2-3; D could derive from TRBD1 or TRBD2 (6 bases each). Looked up from germline, CDR1 is MNHNS and CDR2 is SASEGT. The CDR3 length is 15 residues. The ends were cut back, 1 base at V and 0 bases at J, with 8 bases in the middle.

This clonotype was recorded at least ten times. V usage is TRBV20-1 and J usage is TRBJ2-3; D might be TRBD1 (7 bases). With 5 bases removed from V and 7 bases from J, the gap between germline ends came to 22 bases. CDR3 length: 15 amino acids. Germline loops: CDR1 DFQATT, CDR2 SNEGSKA (reference sequence). Here the CDR3 DNA reads TGCAGTGCTGACAACAGGGGCGGGATGACGAATACGCAGTATTTT. Translated, it gives CSADNRGGMTNTQYF.

In this sample, this clonotype turned up a few times. V gene TRBV6-2 or TRBV6-3 combines with J gene TRBJ2-1, with TRBD2 matching 13 bases. V lost 2 bases to trimming and J lost 8 bases; unmatched junction nucleotides: 9. The CDR3 extends over 17 amino acids. Germline-derived CDR1 and CDR2 are MNHEY and SVGEGT. Here the CDR3 reads CASSYEPGTSGTYEQFF. The CDR3 DNA follows: TGTGCCAGCAGTTACGAACCCGGGACTAGCGGGACGTATGAGCAGTTCTTC.

This clonotype occurred many times. The chain has TRBV5-1 and TRBJ2-2; D may be TRBD1 or TRBD2 (6 bases each). Trimming pared 2 bases from V and 3 bases from J, leaving 11 bases between. Germline lookup yields CDR1 SGHRS and CDR2 YFSETQ. The CDR3 loop spans 15 amino acids. The CDR3 reads CASSFGGSDTGELFF. CDR3 DNA: TGCGCCAGCAGCTTCGGGGGCAGTGACACCGGGGAGCTGTTTTTT.

The table lists this clonotype with many counts. The chain employs TRBV3-1 and TRBJ2-1; TRBD2 matches at 11 bases. The CDR3 runs 15 residues. The V segment lost 2 bases and the J segment 8 bases; nucleotides outside the gene matches: 5. Germline CDR1 reads LGHDT; CDR2 reads YNNKEL (reference sequence). The CDR3 nucleotides read TGTGCCAGCAGCCAACTAGCGGGGGGTAGCTATGAGCAGTTCTTC. The encoded protein is CASSQLAGGSYEQFF.